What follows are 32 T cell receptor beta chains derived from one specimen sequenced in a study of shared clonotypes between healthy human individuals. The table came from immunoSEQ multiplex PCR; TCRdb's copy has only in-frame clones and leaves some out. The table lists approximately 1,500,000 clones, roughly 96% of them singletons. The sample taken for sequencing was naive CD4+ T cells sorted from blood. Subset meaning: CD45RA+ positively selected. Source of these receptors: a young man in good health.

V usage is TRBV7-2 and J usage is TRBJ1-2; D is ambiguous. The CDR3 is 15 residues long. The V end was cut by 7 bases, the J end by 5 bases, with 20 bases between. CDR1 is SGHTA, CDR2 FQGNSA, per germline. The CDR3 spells CASTRPGQTGYGYTF. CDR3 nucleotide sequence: TGTGCCAGCACACGCCCGGGCCAAACGGGGTATGGCTACACCTTC.

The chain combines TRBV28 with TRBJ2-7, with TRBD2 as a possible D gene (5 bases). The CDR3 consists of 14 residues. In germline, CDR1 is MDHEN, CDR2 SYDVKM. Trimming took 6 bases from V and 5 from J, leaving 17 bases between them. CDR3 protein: CASRISQLENEQYF. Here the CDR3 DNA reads TGTGCCAGCAGAATATCGCAACTAGAGAACGAGCAGTACTTC.

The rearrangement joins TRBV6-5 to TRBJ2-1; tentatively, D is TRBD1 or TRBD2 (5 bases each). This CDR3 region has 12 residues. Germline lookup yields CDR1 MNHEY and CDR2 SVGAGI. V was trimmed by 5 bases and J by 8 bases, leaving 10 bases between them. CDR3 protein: CASSTRDHEQFF. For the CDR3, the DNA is TGTGCCAGCAGTACCAGGGACCATGAGCAGTTCTTC.

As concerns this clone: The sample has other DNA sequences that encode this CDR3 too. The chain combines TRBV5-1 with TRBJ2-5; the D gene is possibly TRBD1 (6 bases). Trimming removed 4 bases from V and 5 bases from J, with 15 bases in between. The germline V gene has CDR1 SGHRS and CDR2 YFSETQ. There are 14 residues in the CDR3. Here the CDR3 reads CASSLPQGGETQYF. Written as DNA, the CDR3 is TGCGCCAGCAGCCTCCCACAGGGCGGGGAGACCCAGTACTTC. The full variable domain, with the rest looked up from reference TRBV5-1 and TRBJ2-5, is KAGVTQTPRYLIKTRGQQVTLSCSPISGHRSVSWYQQTPGQGLQFLFEYFSETQRNKGNFPGRFSGRQFSNSRSEMNVSTLELGDSALYLCASSLPQGGETQYFGPGTRLLVL.

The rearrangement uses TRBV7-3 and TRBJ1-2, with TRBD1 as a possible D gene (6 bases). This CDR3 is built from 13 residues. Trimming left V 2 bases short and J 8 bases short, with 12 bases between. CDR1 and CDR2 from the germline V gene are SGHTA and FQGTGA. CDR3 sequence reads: CASSLQAGEGYTF. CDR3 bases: TGTGCCAGCAGCTTACAGGCAGGGGAAGGCTACACCTTC.

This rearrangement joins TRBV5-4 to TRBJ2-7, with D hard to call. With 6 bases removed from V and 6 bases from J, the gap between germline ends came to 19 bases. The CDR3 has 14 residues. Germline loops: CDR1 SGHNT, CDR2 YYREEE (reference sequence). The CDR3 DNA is TGTGCCAGCACCCCGTCTTCTGGGCGCGGCGAGCAGTACTTC. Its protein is CASTPSSGRGEQYF.

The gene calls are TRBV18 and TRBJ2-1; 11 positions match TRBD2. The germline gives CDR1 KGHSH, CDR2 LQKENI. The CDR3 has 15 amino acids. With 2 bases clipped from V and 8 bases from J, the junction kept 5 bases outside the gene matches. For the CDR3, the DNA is TGTGCCAGCTCACCAACTAGCGGGAGTATCTATGAGCAGTTCTTC. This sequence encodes CASSPTSGSIYEQFF.

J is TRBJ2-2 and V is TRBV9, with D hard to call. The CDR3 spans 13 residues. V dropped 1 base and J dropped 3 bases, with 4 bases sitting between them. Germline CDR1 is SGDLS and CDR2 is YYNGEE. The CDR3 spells CASSVMDTGELFF. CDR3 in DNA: TGTGCCAGCAGCGTAATGGACACCGGGGAGCTGTTTTTT.

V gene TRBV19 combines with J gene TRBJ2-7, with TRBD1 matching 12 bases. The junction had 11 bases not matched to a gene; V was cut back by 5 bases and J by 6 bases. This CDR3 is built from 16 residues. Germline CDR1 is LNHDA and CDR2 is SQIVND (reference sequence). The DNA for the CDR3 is TGTGCCAGTAGTCGCCTACCGGGACAGGGGGCTTCCGAGCAGTACTTC. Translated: CASSRLPGQGASEQYF.

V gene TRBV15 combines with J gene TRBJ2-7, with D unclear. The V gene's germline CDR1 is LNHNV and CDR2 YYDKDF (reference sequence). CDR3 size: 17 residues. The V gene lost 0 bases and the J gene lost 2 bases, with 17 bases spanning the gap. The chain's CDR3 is CATSRDMGSGITYEQYF. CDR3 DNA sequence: TGTGCCACCAGCAGAGATATGGGGTCTGGTATAACCTACGAGCAGTACTTC. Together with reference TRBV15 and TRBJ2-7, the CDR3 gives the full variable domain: DAMVIQNPRYQVTQFGKPVTLSCSQTLNHNVMYWYQQKSSQAPKLLFHYYDKDFNNEADTPDNFQSRRPNTSFCFLDIRSPGLGDTAMYLCATSRDMGSGITYEQYFGPGTRLTVT.

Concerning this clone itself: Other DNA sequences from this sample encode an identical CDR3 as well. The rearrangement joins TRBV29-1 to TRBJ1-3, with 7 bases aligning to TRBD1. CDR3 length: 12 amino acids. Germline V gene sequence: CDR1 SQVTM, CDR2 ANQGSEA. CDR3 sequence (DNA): TGCAGTGCAGGGGGTTTTGGAAACACCATATATTTT. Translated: CSAGGFGNTIYF.

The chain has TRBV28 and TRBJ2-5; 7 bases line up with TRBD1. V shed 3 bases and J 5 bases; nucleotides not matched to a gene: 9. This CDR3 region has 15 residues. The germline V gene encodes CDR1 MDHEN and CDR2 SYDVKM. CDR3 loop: CASSLRGGAKETQYF. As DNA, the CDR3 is TGTGCCAGCAGTTTGAGAGGGGGCGCTAAGGAGACCCAGTACTTC. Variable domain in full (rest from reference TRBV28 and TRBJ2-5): DVKVTQSSRYLVKRTGEKVFLECVQDMDHENMFWYRQDPGLGLRLIYFSYDVKMKEKGDIPEGYSVSREKKERFSLILESASTNQTSMYLCASSLRGGAKETQYFGPGTRLLVL.

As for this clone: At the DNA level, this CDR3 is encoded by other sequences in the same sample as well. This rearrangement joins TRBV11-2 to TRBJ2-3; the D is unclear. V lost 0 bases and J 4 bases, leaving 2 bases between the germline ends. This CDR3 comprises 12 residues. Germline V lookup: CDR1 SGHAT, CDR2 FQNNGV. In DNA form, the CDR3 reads TGTGCCAGCAGCTTAGACTCAGATACGCAGTATTTT. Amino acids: CASSLDSDTQYF. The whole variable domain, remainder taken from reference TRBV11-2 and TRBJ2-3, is EAGVAQSPRYKIIEKRQSVAFWCNPISGHATLYWYQQILGQGPKLLIQFQNNGVVDDSQLPKDRFSAERLKGVDSTLKIQPAKLEDSAVYLCASSLDSDTQYFGPGTRLTVL.

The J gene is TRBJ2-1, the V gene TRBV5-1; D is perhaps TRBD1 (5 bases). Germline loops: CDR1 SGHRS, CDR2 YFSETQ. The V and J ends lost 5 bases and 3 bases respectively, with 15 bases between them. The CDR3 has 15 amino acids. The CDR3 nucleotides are TGCGCCAGCAGTCCTTTGAGACAGATCTACAATGAGCAGTTCTTC. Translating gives CASSPLRQIYNEQFF.

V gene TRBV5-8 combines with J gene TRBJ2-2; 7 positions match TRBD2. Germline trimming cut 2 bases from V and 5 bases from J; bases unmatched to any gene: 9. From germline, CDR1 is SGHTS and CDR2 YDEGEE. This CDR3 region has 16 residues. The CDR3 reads CASSLLPGGGTGELFF. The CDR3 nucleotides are TGTGCCAGCAGCTTATTGCCGGGAGGTGGTACCGGGGAGCTGTTTTTT. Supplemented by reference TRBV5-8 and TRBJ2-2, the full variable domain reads EAGVTQSPTHLIKTRGQQATLRCSPISGHTSVYWYQQALGLGLQFLLWYDEGEERNRGNFPPRFSGRQFPNYSSELNVNALELEDSALYLCASSLLPGGGTGELFFGEGSRLTVL.

Written as DNA, the CDR3 is TGCAGTGCTAGCGGGAGGGAAGAGCAGTACTTC. Translating gives CSASGREEQYF. The chain couples TRBV20-1 to TRBJ2-7, with 8 bases identical to TRBD2. This CDR3 is built from 11 residues. J lost 7 bases, V lost 3 bases, and 2 bases had no gene match. CDR1 and CDR2 from the germline V gene are DFQATT and SNEGSKA (reference sequence).

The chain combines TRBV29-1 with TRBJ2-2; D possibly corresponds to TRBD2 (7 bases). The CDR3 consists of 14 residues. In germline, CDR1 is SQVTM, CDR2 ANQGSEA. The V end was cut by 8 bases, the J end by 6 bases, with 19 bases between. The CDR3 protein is CSTYGGRNAGELFF. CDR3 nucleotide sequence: TGCAGCACCTACGGGGGGCGCAACGCCGGGGAGCTGTTTTTT.

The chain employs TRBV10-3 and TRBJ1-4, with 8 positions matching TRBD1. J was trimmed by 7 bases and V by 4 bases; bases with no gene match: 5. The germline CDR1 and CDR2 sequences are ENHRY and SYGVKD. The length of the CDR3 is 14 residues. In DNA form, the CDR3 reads TGTGCCATCAGTGGGACAGGGAGCGTTGAAAAACTGTTTTTT. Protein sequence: CAISGTGSVEKLFF.

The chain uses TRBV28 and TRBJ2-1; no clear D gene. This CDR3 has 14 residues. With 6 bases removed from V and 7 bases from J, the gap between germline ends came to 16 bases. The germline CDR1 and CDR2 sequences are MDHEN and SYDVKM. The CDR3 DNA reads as TGTGCCAGCAGGTTTGCGGAGTTTTGGAATGAGCAGTTCTTC. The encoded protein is CASRFAEFWNEQFF.

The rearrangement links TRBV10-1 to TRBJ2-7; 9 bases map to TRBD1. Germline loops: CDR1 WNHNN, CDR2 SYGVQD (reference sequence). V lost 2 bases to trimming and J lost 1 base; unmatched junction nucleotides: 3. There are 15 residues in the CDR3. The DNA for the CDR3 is TGCGCCAGCAGTGAGGGGACAGGGAGTTCCTACGAGCAGTACTTC. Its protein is CASSEGTGSSYEQYF.

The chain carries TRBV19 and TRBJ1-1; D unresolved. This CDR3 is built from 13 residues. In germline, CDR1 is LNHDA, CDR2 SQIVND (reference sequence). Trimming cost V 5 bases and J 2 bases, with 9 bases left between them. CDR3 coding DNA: TGTGCCAGTAGTCCAAAACGAAACACTGAAGCTTTCTTT. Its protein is CASSPKRNTEAFF. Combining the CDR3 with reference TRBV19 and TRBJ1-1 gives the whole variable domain DGGITQSPKYLFRKEGQNVTLSCEQNLNHDAMYWYRQDPGQGLRLIYYSQIVNDFQKGDIAEGYSVSREKKESFPLTVTSAQKNPTAFYLCASSPKRNTEAFFGQGTRLTVV.

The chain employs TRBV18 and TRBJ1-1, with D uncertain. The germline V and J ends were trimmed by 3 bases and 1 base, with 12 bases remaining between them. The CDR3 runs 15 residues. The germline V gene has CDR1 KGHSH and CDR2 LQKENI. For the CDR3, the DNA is TGTGCCAGCTCACCGTATTCGGGAGGGAACACTGAAGCTTTCTTT. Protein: CASSPYSGGNTEAFF.

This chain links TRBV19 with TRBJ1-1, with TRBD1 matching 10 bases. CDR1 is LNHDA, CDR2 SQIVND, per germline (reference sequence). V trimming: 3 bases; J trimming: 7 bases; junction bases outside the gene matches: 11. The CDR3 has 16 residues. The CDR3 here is CASSIQSGTGDGEAFF. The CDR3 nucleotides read TGTGCCAGTAGTATCCAATCCGGGACAGGGGACGGTGAAGCTTTCTTT. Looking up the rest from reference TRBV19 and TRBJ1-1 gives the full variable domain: DGGITQSPKYLFRKEGQNVTLSCEQNLNHDAMYWYRQDPGQGLRLIYYSQIVNDFQKGDIAEGYSVSREKKESFPLTVTSAQKNPTAFYLCASSIQSGTGDGEAFFGQGTRLTVV.

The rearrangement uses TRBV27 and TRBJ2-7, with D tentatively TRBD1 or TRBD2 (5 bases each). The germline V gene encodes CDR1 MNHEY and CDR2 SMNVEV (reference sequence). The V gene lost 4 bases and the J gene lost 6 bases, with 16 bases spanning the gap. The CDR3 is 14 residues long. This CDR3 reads CASSSLQPGTEQYF. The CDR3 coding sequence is TGTGCCAGCAGTTCACTCCAACCAGGGACCGAGCAGTACTTC.

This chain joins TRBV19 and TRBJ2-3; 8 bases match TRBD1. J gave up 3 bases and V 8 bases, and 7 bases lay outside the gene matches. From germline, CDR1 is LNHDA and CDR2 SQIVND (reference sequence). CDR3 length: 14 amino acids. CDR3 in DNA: TGTGCCAGTGCGGACAGGGCAGAGACAGATACGCAGTATTTT. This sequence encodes CASADRAETDTQYF.

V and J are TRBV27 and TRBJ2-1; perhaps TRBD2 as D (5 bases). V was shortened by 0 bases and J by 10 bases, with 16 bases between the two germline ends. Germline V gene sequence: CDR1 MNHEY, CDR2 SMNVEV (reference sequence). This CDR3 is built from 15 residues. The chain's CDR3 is CASSLSTPRVGEQFF. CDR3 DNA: TGTGCCAGCAGTTTATCGACCCCGCGGGTGGGGGAGCAGTTCTTC.

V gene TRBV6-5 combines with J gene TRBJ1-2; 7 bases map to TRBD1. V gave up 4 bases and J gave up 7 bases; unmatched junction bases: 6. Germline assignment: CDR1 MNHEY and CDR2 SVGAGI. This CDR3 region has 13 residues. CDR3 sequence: CASSSQGTTGYTF. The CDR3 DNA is TGTGCCAGCAGTTCACAGGGGACGACTGGCTACACCTTC.

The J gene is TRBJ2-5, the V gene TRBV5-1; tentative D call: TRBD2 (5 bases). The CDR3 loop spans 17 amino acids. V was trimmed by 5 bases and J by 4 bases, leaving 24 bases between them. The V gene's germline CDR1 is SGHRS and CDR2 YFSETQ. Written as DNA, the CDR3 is TGCGCCAGCAGTCCCCAAGTCTCCAGTATGGGAGTAGAGACCCAGTACTTC. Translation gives CASSPQVSSMGVETQYF.

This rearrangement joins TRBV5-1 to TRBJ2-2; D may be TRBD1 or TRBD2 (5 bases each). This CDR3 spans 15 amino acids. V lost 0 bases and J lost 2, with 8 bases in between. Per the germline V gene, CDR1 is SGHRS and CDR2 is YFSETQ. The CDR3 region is CASSLEGTNTGELFF. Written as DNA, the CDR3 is TGCGCCAGCAGCTTGGAAGGGACCAACACCGGGGAGCTGTTTTTT. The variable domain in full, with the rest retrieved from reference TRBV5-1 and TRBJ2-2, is KAGVTQTPRYLIKTRGQQVTLSCSPISGHRSVSWYQQTPGQGLQFLFEYFSETQRNKGNFPGRFSGRQFSNSRSEMNVSTLELGDSALYLCASSLEGTNTGELFFGEGSRLTVL.

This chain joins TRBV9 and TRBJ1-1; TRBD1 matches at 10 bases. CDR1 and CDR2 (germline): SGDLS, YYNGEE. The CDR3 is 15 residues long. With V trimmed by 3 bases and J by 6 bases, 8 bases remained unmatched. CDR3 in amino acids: CASSGGDRGLSEAFF. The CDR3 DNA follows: TGTGCCAGCAGCGGTGGGGACAGGGGTTTGTCTGAAGCTTTCTTT.

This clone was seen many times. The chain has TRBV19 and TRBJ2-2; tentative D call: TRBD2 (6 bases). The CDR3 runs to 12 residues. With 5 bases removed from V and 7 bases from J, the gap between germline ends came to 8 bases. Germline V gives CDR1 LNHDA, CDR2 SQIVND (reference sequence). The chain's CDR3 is CASSGTDGELFF. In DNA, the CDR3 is TGTGCCAGTAGTGGGACTGACGGGGAGCTGTTTTTT.

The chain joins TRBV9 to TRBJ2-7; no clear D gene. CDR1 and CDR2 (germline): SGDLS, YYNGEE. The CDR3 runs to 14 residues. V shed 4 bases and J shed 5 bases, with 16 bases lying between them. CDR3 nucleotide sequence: TGTGCCAGCAGCCCCCGACCGGGTATCAACGAGCAGTACTTC. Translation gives CASSPRPGINEQYF.